This T cell receptor (beta chain) was documented in a study of CD8 T cells in ankylosing spondylitis. Study findings and constraints: Ankylosing spondylitis blood appeared to carry a characteristic TCR beta motif of several highly homologous variants. CD8+ cells made up the disease-linked clones, which were relatively rare in peripheral blood. A subset of motif variants has previously been described in the synovial fluid and blood of reactive arthritis.

Trimming left V 0 bases short and J 7 bases short, with 13 bases between. This CDR3 comprises 15 residues. Germline V lookup: CDR1 SGHRS, CDR2 YFSETQ. Making the TCR beta libraries involved quantitative 5'-RACE with molecular barcodes. In TCRdb, the 5' RACE reads were re-called with MiXCR into one record per CDR3 protein. The sample lists some 290,000 distinct CDR3 sequences; 20% were seen once. The table lists this clonotype with many counts. Its antigen is as yet unknown. Specimen: blood, either unsorted or a sorted T cell fraction (not recorded which). The chain employs TRBV5-1 and TRBJ2-2; D not certain. The receptor was derived from a male donor with ankylosing spondylitis or in good health (not recorded which). The CDR3: CASSLAARQGGELFF. The CDR3 DNA follows: TGCGCCAGCAGCTTGGCGGCCCGCCAAGGCGGGGAGCTGTTTTTT.